Below, 28 T cell receptor beta chains from the same sample are listed, as sequenced in a study of radiotherapy plus CTLA-4 blockade in lung cancer. The repertoire was sequenced with immunoSEQ multiplex PCR; TCRdb's copy has only in-frame clones and lacks some. The sample holds about 88,000 clones, about two thirds seen once. The sample consisted of peripheral blood, taken from a patient treated with radiotherapy plus ipilimumab. These receptors came from a human donor with non-small cell lung cancer that progressed on radiotherapy plus ipilimumab.

The chain recombines TRBV7-9 with TRBJ2-3, with D perhaps matching TRBD1 or TRBD2 (6 bases each). Trimming removed 2 bases at V and 0 bases at J, with 9 bases between. The V gene's germline CDR1 is SEHNR and CDR2 FQNEAQ (reference sequence). The CDR3 is made up of 15 amino acids. The DNA of the CDR3 is TGTGCCAGCAGCTTACGGGGGCTTAGCACAGATACGCAGTATTTT. Its translation: CASSLRGLSTDTQYF.

The chain is built from TRBV5-1 and TRBJ2-7, with D possibly TRBD2 on 5 matching bases. The length of the CDR3 is 13 residues. The V gene's germline CDR1 is SGHRS and CDR2 YFSETQ. V dropped 1 base and J dropped 2 bases, with 7 bases sitting between them. As DNA, the CDR3 is TGCGCCAGCAGCTTGAGCGGTCCCTACGAGCAGTACTTC. Protein sequence: CASSLSGPYEQYF.

The V and J genes are TRBV19 and TRBJ1-6; unclear D gene. Germline CDR1 and CDR2: LNHDA and SQIVND (reference sequence). This CDR3 comprises 14 residues. With 0 bases removed from V and 8 bases from J, the gap between germline ends came to 8 bases. The CDR3 coding sequence is TGTGCCAGTAGTATAGACCCAGGTTATTCACCCCTCCACTTT. This translates into CASSIDPGYSPLHF.

This clone was found a few times. The CDR3 nucleotides are TGTGCCAGCAGGAGAACAGGGGGCATGTACGAGCAGTACTTC. Residues: CASRRTGGMYEQYF. V usage is TRBV7-2 and J usage is TRBJ2-7; 9 nucleotides agree with TRBD1. The V gene end was trimmed by 6 bases and the J gene end by 4 bases; junction bases not matched to a gene: 7. CDR1 and CDR2 from the germline V gene are SGHTA and FQGNSA. The CDR3 totals 14 residues.

The gene calls are TRBV27 and TRBJ2-3; 8 nucleotides match TRBD2. With V trimmed by 5 bases and J by 3 bases, 7 bases remained unmatched. The CDR3 is 15 amino acids. CDR1 is MNHEY and CDR2 is SMNVEV in the germline V gene (reference sequence). For the CDR3, the DNA is TGTGCCAGCAGTCCAATTAGCGGGACTACAGATACGCAGTATTTT. Its translation: CASSPISGTTDTQYF.

The gene calls are TRBV5-4 and TRBJ2-5; 11 nucleotides agree with TRBD2. The trim removed 4 bases at V and 5 bases at J, leaving 16 bases unmatched. CDR3 length: 18 residues. Germline CDR1 reads SGHNT; CDR2 reads YYREEE (reference sequence). CDR3 in DNA: TGTGCCAGCAGCCGACTCTCGGGTAGCGGGGGGGCCGGGGAGACCCAGTACTTC. Translation gives CASSRLSGSGGAGETQYF.

The chain is built from TRBV29-1 and TRBJ2-2, with D perhaps TRBD1 (5 bases). Germline lookup yields CDR1 SQVTM and CDR2 ANQGSEA. V dropped 4 bases and J dropped 6 bases, with 18 bases sitting between them. The CDR3 extends over 15 amino acids. DNA of the CDR3: TGCAGCGTTGCTTTAGGGTCAGGGTGGGCCGGGGAGCTGTTTTTT. It is translated as CSVALGSGWAGELFF.

CDR3 sequence: CASSAPPGQGGNYGYTF. The CDR3 nucleotides read TGTGCCAGCAGTGCACCCCCCGGACAGGGGGGGAACTATGGCTACACCTTC. The V gene is TRBV6-1, the J gene TRBJ1-2; TRBD1 aligns across 10 bases. The V gene end was trimmed by 4 bases and the J gene end by 2 bases; junction bases not matched to a gene: 10. In germline, CDR1 is MNHNS, CDR2 SASEGT. The CDR3 spans 17 residues.

This chain connects TRBV27 to TRBJ1-5; tentative D call: TRBD1 (6 bases). With 5 bases removed from V and 5 bases from J, the gap between germline ends came to 16 bases. The CDR3 has 15 residues. Germline CDR1 MNHEY, CDR2 SMNVEV (reference sequence). The CDR3 DNA reads TGTGCCAGCAGTCCCCGGGGGCAGATACATCAGCCCCAGCATTTT. This encodes CASSPRGQIHQPQHF.

V is TRBV5-1 and J is TRBJ2-3; perhaps D is TRBD1 or TRBD2 (5 bases each). Germline V gives CDR1 SGHRS, CDR2 YFSETQ. Between the trimmed V and J ends, which lost 4 bases and 3 bases, there was a span of 21 bases. CDR3 size: 17 residues. CDR3 loop: CASSVLGRGTPTDTQYF. The CDR3 coding sequence is TGCGCCAGCAGCGTCCTGGGGAGAGGGACCCCAACAGATACGCAGTATTTT. The entire variable domain, with the rest obtained from reference TRBV5-1 and TRBJ2-3, is as follows: KAGVTQTPRYLIKTRGQQVTLSCSPISGHRSVSWYQQTPGQGLQFLFEYFSETQRNKGNFPGRFSGRQFSNSRSEMNVSTLELGDSALYLCASSVLGRGTPTDTQYFGPGTRLTVL.

CDR3 sequence: CASSLGDNQPQHF. Here the CDR3 DNA reads TGTGCCAGCAGCTTAGGCGACAATCAGCCCCAGCATTTT. The rearrangement links TRBV7-9 to TRBJ1-5; D not certain. This CDR3 comprises 13 residues. Deletions cut 1 base from V and 3 bases from J, with 4 bases between. Per germline, CDR1 SEHNR and CDR2 FQNEAQ (reference sequence).

This chain uses TRBV20-1 with TRBJ2-7; tentatively, D is TRBD1 or TRBD2 (5 bases each). Germline lookup yields CDR1 DFQATT and CDR2 SNEGSKA (reference sequence). The CDR3 is 11 amino acids. V lost 6 bases, J lost 7 bases, and 13 bases lay in between. The CDR3 loop is CSALLGAEQYF. In nucleotides, the CDR3 is TGCAGTGCCCTGCTCGGGGCGGAGCAGTACTTC.

This clone was detected only a few times. The chain joins TRBV6-1 to TRBJ2-7; D gene ambiguous. This CDR3 spans 11 amino acids. V lost 6 bases and J 3 bases, leaving 6 bases between the germline ends. CDR1 MNHNS and CDR2 SASEGT come from the germline V gene. The CDR3 region is CASRQHYEQYF. DNA of the CDR3: TGTGCCAGCAGACAACACTACGAGCAGTACTTC.

V is TRBV7-9 and J is TRBJ1-6; 8 nucleotides agree with TRBD1. This CDR3 is 16 amino acids long. V was pared by 4 bases and J by 4 bases, with 6 bases of the junction left unmatched. Per the germline V gene, CDR1 is SEHNR and CDR2 is FQNEAQ (reference sequence). Here the CDR3 reads CASSYYRDRYNSPLHF. The CDR3 DNA sequence: TGTGCCAGCAGCTATTACCGGGACAGGTATAATTCACCCCTCCACTTT.

V and J are TRBV7-8 and TRBJ1-3, with no clear D. Germline loops: CDR1 SGHVS, CDR2 FQNEAQ. This CDR3 has 15 residues. V lost 2 bases to trimming and J lost 5 bases, with 13 bases between them. The CDR3 bases are TGTGCCAGCAGCTTAACTCTGGACCGAAGAAACACCATATATTTT. Its translation is CASSLTLDRRNTIYF.

V and J are TRBV11-3 and TRBJ2-3, with D possibly TRBD1 on 5 matching bases. V lost 1 base and J lost 5, with 10 bases in between. Germline V gives CDR1 SGHNT, CDR2 YENEEA. The CDR3 has 14 amino acids. This CDR3 reads CASSLGIGEDTQYF. The DNA of the CDR3 is TGTGCCAGCAGCTTAGGGATAGGGGAAGATACGCAGTATTTT.

In its sample, this clone was seen a few times. This chain uses TRBV5-1 with TRBJ2-2; 9 nucleotides line up with TRBD1. The CDR3 runs 16 residues. The ends lost 4 bases at V and 4 bases at J; junction bases unmatched: 8. Germline V gene sequence: CDR1 SGHRS, CDR2 YFSETQ. The CDR3 protein is CASSPGTGSLTGELFF. The DNA of the CDR3 is TGCGCCAGCAGCCCGGGGACAGGGTCCCTCACCGGGGAGCTGTTTTTT.

This clone occurred once. CDR3 sequence (DNA): TGTGCCAGCAGCCAAGATTCCAGTGTCGGCTCTGGAAACACCATATATTTT. Protein sequence: CASSQDSSVGSGNTIYF. The chain couples TRBV4-2 to TRBJ1-3, with D unclear. The CDR3 has 17 residues. Trimming pared 0 bases from V and 0 bases from J, leaving 12 bases between. CDR1 and CDR2 (germline): LGHNA, YNFKEQ.

This chain connects TRBV6-6 to TRBJ2-6, with D unresolved. Germline values: CDR1 MNHNY, CDR2 SVGAGI (reference sequence). V lost 10 bases, J lost 0 bases, and 10 bases lay in between. The CDR3 sequence is 14 residues long. The CDR3 bases are TGTGCCACCACTCCGAGCTCTGGGGCCAACGTCCTGACTTTC. Its protein product is CATTPSSGANVLTF.

The rearrangement joins TRBV11-1 to TRBJ2-1, with D uncertain. The V gene lost 0 bases and the J gene lost 4 bases, with 4 bases spanning the gap. The CDR3 totals 13 residues. CDR1 is SGHAT, CDR2 FQDESV, per germline (reference sequence). CDR3 sequence reads: CASSLALYNEQFF. CDR3 coding DNA: TGTGCCAGCAGCTTAGCTCTTTACAATGAGCAGTTCTTC.

This clone was counted between two and nine times. The rearrangement uses TRBV15 and TRBJ1-6, with 8 bases matching TRBD1. Per germline, CDR1 LNHNV and CDR2 YYDKDF (reference sequence). The V gene end was trimmed by 7 bases and the J gene end by 5 bases; junction bases not matched to a gene: 1. CDR3 size: 13 residues. The CDR3, as DNA: TGTGCCACCACGACAGGGGATAATTCACCCCTCCACTTT. It codes for CATTTGDNSPLHF.

The chain has TRBV6-1 and TRBJ2-7; tentative D call: TRBD1 (5 bases). Germline V CDR1 and CDR2: MNHNS, SASEGT. Between the trimmed V and J ends, which lost 4 bases and 2 bases, there was a span of 21 bases. CDR3 size: 17 residues. CDR3 protein: CASSVDTDAGIPYEQYF. CDR3 sequence (DNA): TGTGCCAGCAGTGTCGATACGGACGCAGGGATACCCTACGAGCAGTACTTC.

This clone was counted between two and nine times. This sequence joins TRBV18 and TRBJ1-4, with D uncertain. The V end was cut by 1 base, the J end by 4 bases, with 10 bases between. CDR1 is KGHSH, CDR2 LQKENI, per germline. The CDR3 length is 15 residues. CDR3 in DNA: TGTGCCAGCTCACCACGGGGTTCGGGTAATGAAAAACTGTTTTTT. Its translation is CASSPRGSGNEKLFF.

This clone came up once. The chain has TRBV4-3 and TRBJ2-1, with D perhaps TRBD2 (6 bases). The germline CDR1 and CDR2 sequences are LGHNA and YSLEER. Trimming removed 3 bases at V and 4 bases at J, with 10 bases between. CDR3 length: 14 amino acids. The CDR3 coding sequence is TGCGCCAGCAGCCAGTACCGGGGGTACAATGAGCAGTTCTTC. This encodes CASSQYRGYNEQFF.

This clone was seen a few times. The V gene is TRBV6-5, the J gene TRBJ2-7, with no clear D. In germline, CDR1 is MNHEY, CDR2 SVGAGI. There are 15 residues in the CDR3. Trimming stripped 8 bases from V and 3 bases from J, with 20 bases between. This CDR3 is CASEVDRTLSYEQYF. CDR3 nucleotides: TGTGCCAGCGAAGTGGACCGGACCCTAAGCTACGAGCAGTACTTC.

Only a few counts were recorded for this clone. The chain carries TRBV5-1 and TRBJ2-3; 8 positions agree with TRBD2. This CDR3 has 16 residues. From germline, CDR1 is SGHRS and CDR2 YFSETQ. Germline trimming cut 4 bases from V and 5 bases from J; bases unmatched to any gene: 12. The CDR3 nucleotides are TGCGCCAGCAGCGACGAGCGGGAGCGCACTGGAGATACGCAGTATTTT. Translated, it gives CASSDERERTGDTQYF.

This sequence joins TRBV15 and TRBJ1-1, with D unclear. Germline V gene sequence: CDR1 LNHNV, CDR2 YYDKDF (reference sequence). This CDR3 comprises 15 residues. Trimming took 0 bases from V and 5 from J, leaving 13 bases between them. As DNA, the CDR3 is TGTGCCACCAGCAGAGATCGGTCCTGGGGAACTGAAGCTTTCTTT. This sequence encodes CATSRDRSWGTEAFF.

This chain uses TRBV2 with TRBJ1-4; 8 bases map to TRBD1. The CDR3 has 12 residues. From germline, CDR1 is SNHLY and CDR2 FYNNEI. After removal of 7 bases from V and 15 bases from J, the junction contained 10 bases not matched to a gene. This CDR3 reads CASIGTGTGLFF. CDR3 sequence (DNA): TGTGCCAGCATTGGTACCGGGACAGGCTTGTTTTTT.